This T cell receptor (beta chain) emerged from a study of cytomegalovirus exposure and HLA in healthy donors (dated by TCRdb to the late 2010s). Regarding the research as a whole: An earlier analysis of 587 of the donors reported about 300 Gb of sequence data and 117 million unique TCR beta sequences obtained from 150 million to 200 million T cells. HLA typing included class I and class II loci at four-digit resolution. To predict cytomegalovirus infection status, the study brought together high-throughput TCR immunosequencing, statistical association of individual TCRs with disease status, and machine learning. The study aimed to test whether cataloging public T cell receptors could reveal signatures of past pathogen exposure. A later analysis re-examined previously published TCR beta repertoires from just over 650 donors and added high-resolution HLA genotyping to investigate patterns of TCR occurrence. Because of strong linkage in the cohort, roughly five DR-DQ haplotypes were treated as single units for association and clustering. The study used immunosequencing to profile the T cell repertoires of approximately 690 subjects and linked those repertoires to cytomegalovirus serostatus. Roughly 300 gigabases of sequencing data and tens of millions of unique TCR sequences were included in an early release covering around 650 HLA-typed donors. All discovery cohort repertoires had been generated using a single sequencing platform. Genome-wide SNP genotypes for about three fifths of the roughly 670 donors were used in a later genetic analysis, which treated that subset as a discovery cohort. Rather than drawing on any new phenotypic data, the later analysis identified candidate immune exposures from TCR beta sequences and the way those sequences occurred across donors. Of the roughly 390 genotyped donors, about 80% fell in the genetic ancestry cluster associated with self-reported Caucasian donors. Donor age, sex, ethnicity and CMV serostatus were collected together with the repertoire data. Among over 350 genotyped donors of the cohort, an average of approximately 240,000 unique TCR beta nucleotide sequences were sequenced per donor, roughly a sixth of them non-productive. To decide whether each TCR beta V gene segment behaved as functional or pseudogenic, an earlier analysis of some 600 of the donors relied on high-throughput TCR beta sequencing. Typing coverage varied by locus: roughly 629-640 donors for A, B, C, DRB1 and DQB1; more than 500 for DQA1; some 610 for DPA1; about 450 for DPB1. Besides the first cohort of 550 to 750 subjects, a separate validation cohort made up of around 120 different subjects was used. Overall results and qualifications from the work: The sequencing pipeline was judged likely to have produced a cluster of highly shared sequence variants as a technical artifact. A later analysis reported that several top co-occurrence clusters appeared linked to parvovirus B19, influenza, CMV and Epstein-Barr virus. According to a later analysis, most CMV-associated TCR beta chains appeared to be HLA-restricted, and the HLA associations seemed to be driven largely by CMV exposure. In this cohort, only TCR beta chains were sequenced, and detectable features were limited by the absence of alpha or paired-chain data. The earlier analysis of some 560 of the donors excluded 15 to 20 rarely observed V segments, including chromosome 9 orphons, because counts were too low. In an earlier analysis of more than 450 of the donors, most TCR beta V segments were observed in productive rearrangements about 87% or about 30% of the time, broadly matching IMGT annotations. In a later genetic analysis, a missense DCLRE1C variant was associated with V-gene and J-gene trimming of TCR beta chains, and the association was replicated in an independent cohort. A total of 150 to 200 TCR beta chains were listed by the study as associated with cytomegalovirus. The classifier was reported to diagnose cytomegalovirus status with high specificity and sensitivity in both the original cohort and the validation cohort. In a later analysis, HLA-associated TCR beta chains showed more clonal expansion and lower generation probabilities than non-associated chains that were equally common. For the cohort, immune exposure information was limited to CMV serostatus. A further reported finding was that TCR beta sequences accurately predicted the HLA-A and HLA-B alleles for most subjects in the first cohort. Compared with the roughly 710-donor mean, donors in an Asian-associated ancestry cluster had fewer N-insertions in productive TCRs, according to a later genetic analysis. The presence/absence analyses assumed that sequencing depth was roughly uniform across donors, and that assumption may not be true. In vitro tests confirmed that a few of the cytomegalovirus-associated TCR beta chains recognize cytomegalovirus antigens. When HLA alleles, especially DR and DQ, strongly co-occurred, TCR associations were difficult to assign to individual alleles. Because HLA typing was missing for some donors at each locus, association tests included only the typed subset. Specific HLA alleles were associated with 15,000 to 20,000 TCR beta sequences at a false discovery rate of 0.05 in a later analysis. Correlated functional status among segregating V segments might be attributable to linkage disequilibrium, but an unknown experimental factor could not be ruled out. In a later analysis, TCR association rates were found to vary across HLA loci, with the most associated TCRs seen for DRB1 alleles and the fewest for HLA-C alleles. It was suggested by the authors that the approach could potentially be generalized to other disease states and immunological phenotypes. While some public TCRs were present in many individuals, most TCR sequences turned up only very rarely across donors.

This clone was found once. The target of this receptor is not known. No base qualities exist here, and no much larger clone lies one base off it. Library preparation used the immunoSEQ multiplex PCR assay. The multiplex PCR relied on a mix of 60 forward primers for TCR Vbeta segments and 13 reverse primers for TCR Jbeta segments. A multiplex PCR assay on genomic DNA amplified the CDR3 region of rearranged TCR beta genes. The Illumina HiSeq System was used to sequence the amplified TCR beta libraries as 87-base-pair reads. Per the original workflow: A later analysis counted approximately 84 million unique TCR beta chains across the 500 to 850 repertoires, and some 11 million of these chains were shared by at least two donors. Raw reads were error-corrected and collapsed into unique sequences by a nearest-neighbor algorithm in which closely related sequences were merged to remove PCR and sequencing errors. CDR3 sequences were aligned to IMGT reference sequences to assign V, D and J gene segments. For a sequence to be retained, a match of at least six nucleotides to both a V gene segment and a J gene segment was required. A rearrangement counted as productive if the CDR3 had no stop codons and remained in frame with V and J, and every other rearrangement counted as non-productive. CDR3 was defined according to IMGT convention as the region running from the second conserved V-encoded cysteine to the conserved J-encoded phenylalanine. The earlier analysis of 500 to 750 of the donors excluded any sequence lacking an unambiguous match to a single V gene segment. In an earlier analysis of 450 to 700 of the donors, V segments were called functional above 56.7% productive rearrangements and were called segregating when the between-donor standard deviation exceeded 5%. A statistical classification framework was built for diagnosing cytomegalovirus status from the catalog of TCR beta chain sequences. V and J gene assignment, in a later analysis, came from comparing TCR nucleotide sequences with IMGT/GENE-DB human TR gene sequences. The TCRdist pipeline was used in a later analysis to assign CDR3 sequences and most-parsimonious VDJ recombination scenarios. In a later analysis, each TCR beta chain was defined by its CDR3 amino acid sequence together with its V-gene family, and reads without a unique V-gene family were excluded. In a later analysis, 450 to 600 highly shared, low-generation-probability nucleotide sequences were removed to address suspected cross-contamination and a sequencing artifact. A later analysis calculated a clonal expansion index for each public chain from normalized within-repertoire ranks of inferred template counts. In a later analysis, generation probabilities were computed with a VDJ recombination model fitted to out-of-frame rearrangements, and the resulting probabilities were checked against IGoR. A later analysis scored TCR-TCR, TCR-HLA and TCR-CMV co-occurrence with hypergeometric tests, applying a repertoire-size bias correction to TCR pairs. In a later analysis, false discovery rates were estimated by permuting HLA or CMV assignments 20 times. In a later analysis, co-occurring TCRs were grouped using DBSCAN, and TCRdist sequence similarity was added for clustering within HLA-allele-positive subsets. For co-occurrence clustering, repertoires with fewer than 30,000 or more than 120,000 public chains were excluded, along with five or six repertoires with anomalous nucleotide sharing. This is the immuneACCESS table as TCRdb keeps it, with only in-frame sequences that have V and J called. A part of the clones is gone; compared with another copy, unresolved V genes explain less than half, and the rest is unexplained. V and J calls and clone size are given by that table; D and trimming were obtained from the DNA. The sample table holds some 170,000 clones, of which under 85% were seen once. The biggest ten clones account for 2.5% of the sample.

The cohort was made up of 666 healthy bone marrow donors. At the time of sampling, all cohort members were nominally healthy, though unrecorded immune exposures were likely present. Of the roughly 670 cohort members, roughly 290 had a positive CMV serostatus and about 350 had a negative one, while no CMV serostatus was recorded for the donor. A peripheral blood sample was collected from each donor, and TCR beta sequencing was performed on peripheral blood mononuclear cells. The Qiagen DNeasy Blood Extraction Kit was used to extract genomic DNA from the blood cell samples. The TCR sequence derives from a human donor in good health. Source material: PBMCs.

DNA sequence: TGTGCCAGCAGTTCCGGTTTCTCTGGGGCCAACGTCCTGACTTTC. The encoded protein is CASSSGFSGANVLTF. The sequence joins TRBV6-5 to TRBJ2-6; the D gene cannot be named for sure. Between the V and J ends, shortened by 4 bases and 0 bases respectively, the junction contains 7 bases. The CDR3 holds 15 amino acids from the cysteine to the phenylalanine. The read is trimmed to its CDR3 DNA, 45 bases read in frame from base 1. Based on the germline V gene, the CDR1 and CDR2 sequences are MNHEY and SVGAGI.